This TCR beta chain was retrieved from a study of shared clonotypes between healthy human individuals (dated by TCRdb to the early 2020s). In terms of the full investigation: A few men and two women, aged 18 to 49 years, made up the cohort. For each donor, CD4 naive and CD4 memory were each run on three plates, CD8 naive on two plates, and CD8 memory on one plate. To estimate repertoire size and how much clonotypes are shared between individuals, the study performed deep sequencing of blood TCR repertoires from roughly five healthy adults. Different laboratories and diverse techniques were used to prepare libraries and sequence TCR repertoires, to increase sequencing depth and limit assay-specific biases. Per donor, leukapheresis produced somewhere between about 0.8 and 9 billion PBMCs.

This clone was observed a single time. Its antigen remains unidentified. Per-base qualities were not stored, and no clone one base away is much larger. Using the deep immunoSEQ assay, multiplex PCR amplified TCR CDR3 regions from genomic DNA. Extracted genomic DNA from each cell subset was spread evenly across all wells of several immunoSEQ 96-well plates, with each plate serving as a replicate. For sorted subsets, about 200 ng genomic DNA, equal to tens of thousands of T cell genomes, was loaded into each replicate PCR. Purified libraries were quantified with a Qubit 3.0 fluorometer, sized on a Bioanalyzer 2100, and re-quantified with the KAPA Library Quantification kit. A separate single-read 150-cycle Illumina NextSeq 550 flow cell was used to sequence each immunoSEQ 96-well plate. As for the original processing: Because the immunoSEQ output held only junctional sequences and lacked quality scores, the filtering could not match the filtering applied to full-length reads. Sequences were annotated with PyIR, a Python wrapper for IgBLAST v1.9, and V/J genes and CDR3 were assigned using IMGT germline references. Reads with weak V/J assignments (E-value above 1e-6), missing CDR3, stop codons, out-of-frame junctions, or ambiguous translated residues were removed. V3J clonotypes were defined as sequences sharing the same inferred V gene, J gene, and CDR3 amino acid sequence. Percentage overlap between repertoires was computed as shared unique clonotypes divided by the size of the smaller repertoire. RTK rarefaction, the Chao1 estimator, and Recon v2.1 estimates of unobserved clonotypes were used to assess repertoire richness. OLGA was used to compute generation probabilities for all TCRbeta clonotypes that the gDNA method yielded from a handful of donors. TCRdb provides this immuneACCESS table in a form limited to in-frame rearrangements. Some clones are lacking; in checked studies, under half of them reflect an unresolved V gene, and why the rest are absent is not known. V, J and clone size are those of that table, while D and trimming were read from the DNA. The sample includes 1.6 million or so clones, with about 96% observed a single time. Approximately 1.1% of the sample goes to the ten largest clones.

Results the study describes overall, beyond this receptor: Incomplete sequencing was indicated by rarefaction of sorted-subset datasets, despite the large sequencing depth. Because the study included only a small number of donors, the genetic and exposure-history diversity represented was limited. Compared with non-shared clonotypes, clonotypes shared by all four sorted-subset donors had higher generation probabilities. Estimated clonotype richness was generally larger for naive than for memory subsets. Across a handful of donors, around 5% of naive CD4, roughly 3.5% of naive CD8, around 2.1% of memory CD4, and roughly 0.41% of memory CD8 clonotypes were shared. Sampling was restricted to blood, and TCR repertoires in tissues likely differ from the TCR repertoires found in blood. Based on pairwise subsampling, the degree of clonotype sharing among donors was expected to be affected by sequencing depth.

Donors were healthy HIV-negative adults with no recently reported acute infections or vaccinations. Every donor was a Caucasian adult living in Nashville, Tennessee, USA. CD4+ T cells were enriched by magnetic negative selection, after which naive cells were positively selected on CD45RA and the negative fraction was taken as the memory subset. Blood was collected by leukapheresis, and PBMCs were isolated by Ficoll-Histopaque density gradient centrifugation and then cryopreserved in liquid nitrogen vapor phase. Purity and quantity of every magnetically sorted T cell population were checked by analytical flow cytometry. From each sorted fraction, genomic DNA was isolated and quantified by UV absorbance on a Nanodrop 2000c. V is pruned by 6 bases and J by 3 bases, leaving 4 bases of the junction without a gene match. There are 14 amino acids in the CDR3, from cysteine to phenylalanine inclusive. Here the CDR3 DNA is all that survives: 42 bases in frame from base 1. Looking up the germline V gene yields CDR1 MGHDK and CDR2 SYGVNS.

This clonotype originated in a man aged 30-40 years in good health. The rearrangement combines TRBV25-1 with TRBJ2-1, and TRBD2 aligns with 8 junction nucleotides. The sequencing input was naive CD4+ T cells sorted from blood. The intended sense of this specimen's cell subset or site label: CD45RA+ positively selected. The encoded CDR3 is CASSESGSYNEQFF. The DNA sequence is given as TGTGCCAGCAGCGAGAGCGGGAGCTACAATGAGCAGTTCTTC. Reference TRBV25-1 and TRBJ2-1 proteins supply the regions before and after the CDR3; the full variable domain is: EADIYQTPRYLVIGTGKKITLECSQTMGHDKMYWYQQDPGMELHLIHYSYGVNSTEKGDLSSESTVSRIRTEHFPLTLESARPSHTSQYLCASSESGSYNEQFFGPGTRLTVL.